The rows below give T cell receptor beta chains drawn from one sample of a study of vaccination and CD4 T cells after COVID-19. Their specific antigens are unknown. TCRdb ran MiXCR on the PCR reads and lists one entry per CDR3 protein. The sample gives some 10,000 distinct CDR3 sequences, 25% to 30% of which show up once; roughly 14% is in the top ten. Sequencing input: CD4+ T cells from blood, cultured in vitro. The origin of the receptors is a human donor in good health. CDR3s include the opening cysteine and the closing phenylalanine or tryptophan. D genes are given only for firm matches. The size entry is marked missing in some rows and otherwise reads once, few, many or a size class.

J	length	D	V	size	DNA	CDR3
TRBJ2-7	14	TRBD2	TRBV7-2	.	TGTGCCAGTGAACCGACTAGCGGGGACTACGAGCAGTACTTC	CASEPTSGDYEQYF
TRBJ2-3	16	TRBD1	TRBV3-1	.	TGTGCCAGCAGCCAATGGGACAGGAGCAGCACAGATACGCAGTATTTT	CASSQWDRSSTDTQYF
TRBJ2-5	15	TRBD2	TRBV27	few	TGTGCCAGCAGCCGCCTGACTAGCGGGAATGAGACCCAGTACTTC	CASSRLTSGNETQYF
TRBJ2-7	16	TRBD2	TRBV20-1	few	TGCAGTGCAGAGCGGACTAGCGGGAGCCGAGAATCCGAGCAGTACTTC	CSAERTSGSRESEQYF
TRBJ2-2	12	.	TRBV2	.	TGTGCCAGCGCGGCCGTCGGCGGGGAGCTGTTTTTT	CASAAVGGELFF
TRBJ1-2	13	.	TRBV27	medium-sized	TGTGCCAGCAGTTTGTGGGAAGGCTATGGCTACACCTTC	CASSLWEGYGYTF
TRBJ1-1	13	TRBD1	TRBV29-1	few	TGCAGCGCTCTGACAGGGATGAACACTGAAGCTTTCTTT	CSALTGMNTEAFF
TRBJ2-1	14	TRBD2	TRBV20-1	few	TGCAGTGCTAGACTAGCGGATTCCTACAATGAGCAGTTCTTC	CSARLADSYNEQFF
TRBJ2-1	14	TRBD2	TRBV7-3	.	TGTGCCAGCAGCCTTAGCGGGAGGGCCATTGAGCAGTTCTTC	CASSLSGRAIEQFF
TRBJ2-1	21	.	TRBV4-3	few	TGCGCCAGCAGCCAAGATCAATCGCGGGGATGGACGGGTCGGTCCTACAATGAGCAGTTCTTC	CASSQDQSRGWTGRSYNEQFF
TRBJ2-5	15	TRBD2	TRBV7-2	.	TGTGCCAGCAGCTCCACCGGGACTAGCGGAGAGACCCAGTACTTC	CASSSTGTSGETQYF
TRBJ1-2	16	TRBD1	TRBV19	medium-sized	TGTGCCAGTAGTACTGGACAGGGGGCAGGTGACTATGGCTACACCTTC	CASSTGQGAGDYGYTF
TRBJ2-2	14	.	TRBV28	.	TGTGCCACCTCGACTAGTTCTTCGACCGGGGAGCTGTTTTTT	CATSTSSSTGELFF
TRBJ2-6	17	.	TRBV27	few	TGTGCCAGCAGTTTCAGGGGATTGCTCTCTGGGGCCAACGTCCTGACTTTC	CASSFRGLLSGANVLTF
TRBJ1-5	14	.	TRBV24-1	.	TGTGCCACCAGTGATAGTTTCAGGGTTCAGCCCCAGCATTTT	CATSDSFRVQPQHF
TRBJ1-1	15	.	TRBV20-1	medium-sized	TGCAGTGCTAGGAGGGGGAGGCGGGAGAACACTGAAGCTTTCTTT	CSARRGRRENTEAFF
TRBJ1-3	13	.	TRBV14	.	TGTGCCAGCAGCCGCAATTCTGGAAACACCATATATTTT	CASSRNSGNTIYF
TRBJ2-7	14	TRBD1	TRBV12-3/TRBV12-4	once	TGTGCCAGCAGTTTTGACAGGGGGGCGTACGAGCAGTACTTC	CASSFDRGAYEQYF
TRBJ1-5	17	.	TRBV27	.	TGTGCCGGCAGTTGGTATCAGGATTCTTGGAGCAATCAGCCCCAGCATTTT	CAGSWYQDSWSNQPQHF
TRBJ2-2	16	.	TRBV4-3	.	TGCGCCAGCAGCCAAGACCCGAAGGGGTCGTACGGGGAGCTGTTTTTT	CASSQDPKGSYGELFF
TRBJ2-7	16	TRBD2	TRBV20-1	few	TGCAGTGCTAGAGTTCCAGGACTAGCGGGAGTCCACGAGCAGTACTTC	CSARVPGLAGVHEQYF
TRBJ1-1	13	.	TRBV14	few	TGTGCCAGCAGCCAAGACAGGAACACTGAAGCTTTCTTT	CASSQDRNTEAFF
TRBJ2-3	15	TRBD2	TRBV20-1	.	TGCAGTGCTAGAATTCCAGCGGGAGGTCGGGATACGCAGTATTTT	CSARIPAGGRDTQYF
TRBJ1-6	18	.	TRBV28	once	TGTGCCAGCAGTGCTCGAGGCAGGACTTACTCTTATAATTCACCCCTCCACTTT	CASSARGRTYSYNSPLHF
TRBJ2-2	14	.	TRBV24-1	.	TGTGCCACCAGTGATTTGGGGGACACCGGGGAGCTGTTTTTT	CATSDLGDTGELFF
TRBJ2-6	15	.	TRBV19	.	TGTGCCAGTAATGCAAGGAATTCTGGGGCCAACGTCCTGACTTTC	CASNARNSGANVLTF
TRBJ1-3	15	TRBD1	TRBV15	few	TGTGCCACCAGCAGAGGAGGACAGGGAGAGAACACCATATATTTT	CATSRGGQGENTIYF
TRBJ1-5	13	.	TRBV10-2	.	TGCGCCAGCAGCAGCTATAGCAATCAGCCCCAGCATTTT	CASSSYSNQPQHF
TRBJ1-2	11	.	TRBV28	.	TGTGCCAGCGGGCTGAACTATGGCTACACCTTC	CASGLNYGYTF
TRBJ2-5	12	.	TRBV7-2	.	TGTGCCAGCAGCTTAAATCGGGAGACCCAGTACTTC	CASSLNRETQYF
TRBJ2-3	15	.	TRBV15	.	TGTGCCACCAGCAGAGGACCCAGCGGGACAGATACGCAGTATTTT	CATSRGPSGTDTQYF
TRBJ2-7	17	TRBD2	TRBV6-1	.	TGTGCCAGCAGGCTGACTAGCGGGAGGGCCCCGTTCTACGAGCAGTACTTC	CASRLTSGRAPFYEQYF
TRBJ2-1	15	TRBD2	TRBV19	few	TGTGCCAGTAGTACAACTAGCGGGGATTACAATGAGCAGTTCTTC	CASSTTSGDYNEQFF
TRBJ1-5	15	.	TRBV2	.	TGTGCCAGCAGTGAAGCGCTTTCAGGATATCAGCCCCAGCATTTT	CASSEALSGYQPQHF
TRBJ2-2	12	.	TRBV6-5	.	TGTGCCAGCAGTTCTTACACCGGGGAGCTGTTTTTT	CASSSYTGELFF
TRBJ1-2	15	.	TRBV7-3	.	TGTGCCAGCAGCTTACTCCCGGGGGTTCGGGAAGGCTACACCTTC	CASSLLPGVREGYTF
TRBJ2-7	13	TRBD1	TRBV28	.	TGTGCCAGCACGACAGGGGGCACCTACGAGCAGTACTTC	CASTTGGTYEQYF
TRBJ2-1	12	.	TRBV29-1	few	TGCAGCGTTGACCGCTTTGCCAATGAGCAGTTCTTC	CSVDRFANEQFF
TRBJ1-5	12	.	TRBV28	few	TGTGCCATTCGCCCCAGGGGTCAGCCCCAGCATTTT	CAIRPRGQPQHF
TRBJ1-2	18	.	TRBV6-5	few	TGTGCCAGCAGTTACTCGGTCTTTGGGGCCGTGCAGGACTATGGCTACACCTTC	CASSYSVFGAVQDYGYTF